The rows below give T cell receptor beta chains drawn from one sample of a study of cytomegalovirus exposure and HLA in healthy donors. Repertoires were generated with immunoSEQ multiplex PCR, while TCRdb's copy carries only in-frame clones and drops some. There are around 53,000 clones in the sample, with around 5.6% held by the top ten. The sequencing input was PBMCs. These receptors originate from a male donor in good health and CMV-seropositive. Both conserved end residues are part of each CDR3. A D gene is named only where the DNA matches it firmly.

-	TRBV6-5	TRBJ2-1	TGTGCCAGCAGTCAAACAGGGTTGGCACTGCTCTTC	CASSQTGLALLF
-	TRBV19	TRBJ2-3	TGTGCCAGTAGTTCCCGCGACAGCAACACAGATACGCAGTATTTT	CASSSRDSNTDTQYF
-	TRBV7-9	TRBJ2-3	TGTGCCAGCAGCCCCCCTTACAGGCCTAGCACAGATACGCAGTATTTT	CASSPPYRPSTDTQYF
TRBD2	TRBV11-3	TRBJ2-1	TGTGCCAGCAGCTCGCGGACTAGCGGGGGCAATGAGCAGTTCTTC	CASSSRTSGGNEQFF
-	TRBV29-1	TRBJ2-3	TGCAGCGTTGGCGGTGGGGGCGCAGATACGCAGTATTTT	CSVGGGGADTQYF
TRBD1	TRBV4-1	TRBJ2-1	TGCGCCAGCAGCCACCCCCGGGACAGGGTCAATTACTACAATGAGCAGTTCTTC	CASSHPRDRVNYYNEQFF
-	TRBV30	TRBJ1-5	TGTGCCTGGAGTGTACTCTCAGGGGTGTTTGGCAATCAGCCCCAGCATTTT	CAWSVLSGVFGNQPQHF
TRBD1	TRBV27	TRBJ1-2	TGTGCCAGCAGTTTATCGGGCTACAGGGGAGAAGGCTACACCTTC	CASSLSGYRGEGYTF
-	TRBV7-2	TRBJ2-3	TGTGCCAGCAGCACCCGCGGGACCACAGATACGCAGTATTTT	CASSTRGTTDTQYF
TRBD1	TRBV5-1	TRBJ2-5	TGCGCCAGCAGCCTTGGGACAGCACTACAAGAGACCCAGTACTTC	CASSLGTALQETQYF
TRBD1	TRBV4-2	TRBJ1-1	TGTGCCAGCAGCCGCCGGACAGGGGAGGCGGGAACTGAAGCTTTCTTT	CASSRRTGEAGTEAFF
TRBD1	TRBV5-1	TRBJ2-5	TGCGCCAGCAGCCGTACAGGGGCGAAAGAGACCCAGTACTTC	CASSRTGAKETQYF
-	TRBV27	TRBJ1-1	TGTGCCAGCAGTTTATTAGAGGGGAACACTGAAGCTTTCTTT	CASSLLEGNTEAFF
TRBD1	TRBV5-6	TRBJ1-1	TGTGCCAGCAGCTTGTATGCAGGGGGTACTGAAGCTTTCTTT	CASSLYAGGTEAFF
-	TRBV13	TRBJ1-3	TGTGCCAGCAGCTTCTTCCGGGGGTCTGGAAGCACCATATATTTT	CASSFFRGSGSTIYF
-	TRBV10-3	TRBJ2-7	TGTGCCATCAGTGAGTCGGAGACAGGATTCTACGAGCAGTACTTC	CAISESETGFYEQYF
-	TRBV5-4	TRBJ2-1	TGTGCCAGCAGCTTGTGGGAGAATGTGAATGAGCAGTTCTTC	CASSLWENVNEQFF
TRBD1	TRBV5-5	TRBJ1-1	TGTGCCAGCAGCTTTAGCTACGGACAGGGTTTGGCTGAAGCTTTCTTT	CASSFSYGQGLAEAFF
-	TRBV11-2	TRBJ2-3	TGTGCCAGCAGCTCTGCCCCGGAGGCGCGGAGCACAGATACGCAGTATTTT	CASSSAPEARSTDTQYF
-	TRBV2	TRBJ1-1	TGTGCCAGCAGTGGGGGCACAGGAGCCTCGAACACTGAAGCTTTCTTT	CASSGGTGASNTEAFF
-	TRBV27	TRBJ2-7	TGTGCCAGCAGTTCCCGGACTACCGCCGAGCAGTACTTC	CASSSRTTAEQYF
-	TRBV7-2	TRBJ1-6	TGTGCCAGCAACACGGCGGCGGGATTTGTGTCACCCCTCCACTTT	CASNTAAGFVSPLHF
-	TRBV5-1	TRBJ2-3	TGCGCCAGCAGCTTGAATGCGCTTAGCACAGATACGCAGTATTTT	CASSLNALSTDTQYF
TRBD1	TRBV5-1	TRBJ2-1	TGCGCCAGCAGCCCGACAGGGGTCAATGAGCAGTTCTTC	CASSPTGVNEQFF
TRBD2	TRBV4-2	TRBJ2-3	TGTGCCAGCAGCCAAGCTACGGGGGGGCCCACAGATACGCAGTATTTT	CASSQATGGPTDTQYF
TRBD1	TRBV7-9	TRBJ2-2	TGTGCCAGCGCCTCGGGCAGGGGGTACACCGGGGAGCTGTTTTTT	CASASGRGYTGELFF
-	TRBV7-9	TRBJ1-2	TGTGCCAGCAGCTTAGAACAGGGATCTGGCTACACCTTC	CASSLEQGSGYTF
TRBD1	TRBV7-3	TRBJ1-6	TGTGCCAGCAGCTCCGGACAGGGTAATTCACCCCTCCACTTT	CASSSGQGNSPLHF
TRBD2	TRBV2	TRBJ2-3	TGTGCCAGCAGCCTAGCGGGGACCACAGATACGCAGTATTTT	CASSLAGTTDTQYF
TRBD2	TRBV5-1	TRBJ2-5	TGCGCCAGCAGCTCGGGACTAGCGGAAGAGACCCAGTACTTC	CASSSGLAEETQYF
-	TRBV11-3	TRBJ2-2	TGTGCCAGCAGCCCAAGGCGTGAGGGTGGGTACACCGGGGAGCTGTTTTTT	CASSPRREGGYTGELFF
TRBD1	TRBV6-6	TRBJ1-6	TGTGCCAGCAGCAGAGGGACAGGGGGTAATTCACCCCTCCACTTT	CASSRGTGGNSPLHF
TRBD1	TRBV7-7	TRBJ2-7	TGTGCCAGCAGCAGGACAGGGGGCGAGCAGTACTTC	CASSRTGGEQYF
TRBD1	TRBV4-1	TRBJ2-3	TGCGCCAGCAGCCAAGAAGGGACAGGCCCTCACACAGATACGCAGTATTTT	CASSQEGTGPHTDTQYF
TRBD1	TRBV7-2	TRBJ2-7	TGTGCCAGCAGCCCTCGGGACAGGACCTACGAGCAGTACTTC	CASSPRDRTYEQYF
-	TRBV7-9	TRBJ1-2	TGTGCCAGCAGCTTAGCGGTCCAGGGTTATGGCTACACCTTC	CASSLAVQGYGYTF
-	TRBV14	TRBJ1-1	TGTGCCAGCAGCCAAGGACTAGGTGAGGGGAACACTGAAGCTTTCTTT	CASSQGLGEGNTEAFF
TRBD1	TRBV28	TRBJ1-1	TGTGCCAGCAGTTTAGGCAGGGGGACTGAAGCTTTCTTT	CASSLGRGTEAFF
-	TRBV7-9	TRBJ2-7	TGTGCCAGCAGCTCGGAGGGACAGTCGCGATACGAGCAGTACTTC	CASSSEGQSRYEQYF
-	TRBV7-2	TRBJ1-1	TGTGCCAGCAGCTTACGAGCAGAGGTCACTGAAGCTTTCTTT	CASSLRAEVTEAFF
TRBD2	TRBV5-4	TRBJ2-1	TGTGCCAGCAGCTTGGGCGGGGGGGCAGGGAATGAGCAGTTCTTC	CASSLGGGAGNEQFF
-	TRBV2	TRBJ1-2	TGTGCCAGCAGTGAATGGAGCGCTAGGAACTATGGCTACACCTTC	CASSEWSARNYGYTF
TRBD2	TRBV15	TRBJ2-2	TGTGCCACCAGCACCCCTGGGCGGGGGGGCACCGGGGAGCTGTTTTTT	CATSTPGRGGTGELFF
TRBD2	TRBV7-9	TRBJ2-3	TGTGCCAGCAGCGTGACTAGCGGAACCACAGATACGCAGTATTTT	CASSVTSGTTDTQYF
TRBD1	TRBV4-1	TRBJ1-1	TGCGCCAGCAGCCAAGATGGGGGTGAGGGACAGGCCAGGGGAGCTTTCTTT	CASSQDGGEGQARGAFF
TRBD2	TRBV7-9	TRBJ2-5	TGTGCCAGCAGCCTCCTTACAGCGGGACTCAAAGAGACCCAGTACTTC	CASSLLTAGLKETQYF
-	TRBV27	TRBJ2-6	TGTGCCAGCAGTTTATTGTCCCAGGCTGGGGCCAACGTCCTGACTTTC	CASSLLSQAGANVLTF
TRBD2	TRBV9	TRBJ2-1	TGTGCCAGCAGCGGAGGACTAGCGGGGGCAAATGAGCAGTTCTTC	CASSGGLAGANEQFF
-	TRBV27	TRBJ1-2	TGTGCCAGCAGTTTAAAACAGGCGAGCTCGGGTGGTGGCTACACCTTC	CASSLKQASSGGGYTF
TRBD1	TRBV5-5	TRBJ1-1	TGTGCCAGCAGCTCCGGGACAGGGGTCGCCCTGAACACTGAAGCTTTCTTT	CASSSGTGVALNTEAFF